This entry lists 5 T cell receptor beta chains sequenced from one sample in a study of regulatory T cells in long-lasting Graves disease. Construction of the TCR beta libraries employed iRepertoire HTBI primers in conjunction with Arm-PCR of CDR3 regions. From the multiplex PCR reads, TCRdb called clonotypes with MiXCR, one entry per CDR3 protein. The data hold about 540,000 distinct CDR3 sequences, with approximately 15% observed a single time. Noted time point: newly diagnosed GD, antithyroid drugs for less than 3 months. From PBMCs, RNA was extracted and then used to make the TCR library. The data were also submitted as part of a second study, on T cells in Graves' hyperthyroidism and ophthalmopathy.

Sequenced material: peripheral blood mononuclear cells (PBMCs), taken at new diagnosis, from a patient treated with antithyroid drugs. The receptors stem from a young man with Graves disease.

This clonotype was detected ten times or more. The chain joins TRBV10-3 to TRBJ2-1; 7 nucleotides line up with TRBD2. CDR1 ENHRY and CDR2 SYGVKD come from the germline V gene. The CDR3 contains 15 residues. The V and J ends lost 6 bases and 8 bases, in that order; junction bases with no gene match: 13. CDR3 residues: CAISESREGPDEQFF. The DNA for the CDR3 is TGTGCCATCAGCGAATCGAGGGAGGGCCCTGATGAGCAGTTCTTC.

This clonotype was recorded at least ten times. This sequence joins TRBV12-5 and TRBJ2-3; no clear D gene. CDR1 LGHNT and CDR2 FRNRAP come from the germline V gene. This CDR3 has 14 amino acids. The V end was cut by 0 bases, the J end by 4 bases, with 8 bases between. CDR3: CASGLVLSSDTQYF. DNA of the CDR3: TGTGCTAGTGGTTTGGTACTTAGCTCAGATACGCAGTATTTT.

This clonotype showed up just a few times. The chain uses TRBV20-1 and TRBJ2-5; TRBD2 matches 9 bases. Germline CDR1 and CDR2: DFQATT and SNEGSKA (reference sequence). The CDR3 extends over 15 amino acids. V shed 5 bases and J 5 bases; nucleotides not matched to a gene: 12. This CDR3 reads CSAWGAAGGVETQYF. In DNA, the CDR3 is TGCAGTGCTTGGGGAGCGGCGGGGGGGGTCGAGACCCAGTACTTC.

This clonotype turned up a few times. The V gene is TRBV5-1, the J gene TRBJ2-5; 8 positions match TRBD2. Unmatched junction bases numbered 9, after V lost 2 bases and J lost 3 bases. Germline CDR1 SGHRS, CDR2 YFSETQ. This CDR3 spans 16 amino acids. This CDR3 is CASSLRPTSGKETQYF. In DNA form, the CDR3 reads TGCGCCAGCAGCTTACGACCTACTAGCGGTAAAGAGACCCAGTACTTC.

This clonotype was found many times. The junction departs from the called germline gene at one end, perhaps through a read error. This rearrangement joins TRBV5-1 to TRBJ2-3, with D uncertain. The CDR3 has 12 residues. Germline CDR1 and CDR2: SGHRS and YFSETQ. The DNA of the CDR3 is TGTGCCAGCAGCTTAGTTACAGATACGCAGTATTTT. Translating it yields CASSLVTDTQYF.